This T cell receptor (beta chain) was captured in a study of monozygotic twins with inflammatory bowel disease. Study outcomes and limitations: Healthy twins shared more clonotypes with others than IBD patients, most markedly active ones.

Germline loops: CDR1 SGHRS, CDR2 YFSETQ. The CDR3 totals 13 residues. TCRdb reprocessed the 5' RACE reads, keeping one entry per CDR3 protein, no DNA. Its table lists around 380,000 distinct CDR3 sequences. With regard to this clonotype: As yet, its antigen is unknown.

The V gene is TRBV5-1, the J gene TRBJ2-2. Material: blood. The source is a human donor with ulcerative colitis or Crohn's disease, or a healthy co-twin of an affected twin (not recorded which). The CDR3 sequence is CASSPQITGELFF.